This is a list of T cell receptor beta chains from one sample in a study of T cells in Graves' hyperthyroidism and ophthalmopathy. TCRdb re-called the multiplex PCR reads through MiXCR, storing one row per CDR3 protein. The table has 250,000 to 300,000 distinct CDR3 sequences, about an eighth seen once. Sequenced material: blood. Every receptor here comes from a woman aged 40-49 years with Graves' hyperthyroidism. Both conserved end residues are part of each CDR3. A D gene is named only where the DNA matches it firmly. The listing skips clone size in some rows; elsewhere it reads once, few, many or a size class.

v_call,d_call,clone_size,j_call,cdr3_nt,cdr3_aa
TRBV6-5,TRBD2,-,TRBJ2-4,TGTGCCAGCAGTTACACCAGGCGGGAGATGGTGTTGGTCAAAAACATTCAGTACTTC,CASSYTRREMVLVKNIQYF
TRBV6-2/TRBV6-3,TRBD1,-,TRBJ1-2,TGTGCCAGCAGGACACAGGGGGACGGGGACTACACCTTC,CASRTQGDGDYTF
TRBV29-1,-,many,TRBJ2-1,TGCAGCGTTGTGGGACACCCCAGTTTAGGTGAGCAGTTCTTC,CSVVGHPSLGEQFF
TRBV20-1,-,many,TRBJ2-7,TGCAGTGCTAGAGGACTGCTTATATCCGTCTCCGAGCAGTACTTC,CSARGLLISVSEQYF
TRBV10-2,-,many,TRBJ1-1,TGCGCCAGCAGTGAGTCCCGCAGGGTGAACACTGAAGCTTTCTTT,CASSESRRVNTEAFF
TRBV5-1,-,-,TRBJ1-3,TGCGCCAGCAGCTCGGACGGCTCTGGAAACACCATATATTTT,CASSSDGSGNTIYF
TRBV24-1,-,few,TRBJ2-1,TGTGCCACCAGTCTCCCAAACCGGGACAGGGCCCCCTCGGAGCGGGAGGGCCGCTACAATGAGCAGTTCTTC,CATSLPNRDRAPSEREGRYNEQFF
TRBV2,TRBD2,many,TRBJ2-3,TGTGCCAGCAGCCTTAGCGGGAGGGGGATATGGTATTTT,CASSLSGRGIWYF
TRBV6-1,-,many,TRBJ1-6,TGTGCCAGCAGGTCAGACCAAAGGGGTTCACCCCTCCACTTT,CASRSDQRGSPLHF
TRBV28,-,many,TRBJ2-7,TGTGCCAGCAGCATTACGGGGCCTGGTAAAAGGCAGTACTTC,CASSITGPGKRQYF
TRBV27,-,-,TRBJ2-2,TGTGCCAGCAGTCTACAATCAGGGAAAGAGGACACCGGGGAGCTGTTTTTT,CASSLQSGKEDTGELFF
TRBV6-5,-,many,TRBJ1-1,TGTGCCAGCAGTTACTCTTTCCCGAGCACTGAAGCTTTCTTT,CASSYSFPSTEAFF
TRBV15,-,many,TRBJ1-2,TGTGCCACCAAGTTCGGAGGAGGGGCCAGCTATGGCTACACCTTC,CATKFGGGASYGYTF
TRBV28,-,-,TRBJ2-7,TGTGCCAGCAGGGGGATCCGAGAGCAGTACTTC,CASRGIREQYF
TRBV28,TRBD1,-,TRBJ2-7,TGTGCCAGCAGTTTGAGCCCCGGGACAGGGGGGCACGAGCAGTACTTC,CASSLSPGTGGHEQYF
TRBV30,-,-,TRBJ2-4,TGTGCCTGGAGTGTTGGGGGCGCTGACATTCAGTACTTC,CAWSVGGADIQYF
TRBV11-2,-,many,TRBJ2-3,TGTGCCAGCAGCTTCCACCCCGGCACAGATACGCAGTATTTT,CASSFHPGTDTQYF
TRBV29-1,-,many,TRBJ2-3,TGCAGCGTTGACAGGGACAGCACAGATACGCAGTATTTT,CSVDRDSTDTQYF
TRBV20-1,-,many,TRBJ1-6,TGCAGTGCTAGAGATTACCGGGGCGAACCCTATAATTCACCCCTCCACTTT,CSARDYRGEPYNSPLHF
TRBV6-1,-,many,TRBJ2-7,TGTGCCAGCTGCCCGGCAGGGAAAGAGTACGAGCAGTACTTC,CASCPAGKEYEQYF
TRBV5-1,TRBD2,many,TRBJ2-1,TGCGCCAGCAGCTTGGGAGCGGGAGCTCACAATGAGCAGTTCTTC,CASSLGAGAHNEQFF
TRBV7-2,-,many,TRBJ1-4,TGTGCCAGCAGCTTAGCTCCGGGTGGGGAAAAACTGTTTTTT,CASSLAPGGEKLFF